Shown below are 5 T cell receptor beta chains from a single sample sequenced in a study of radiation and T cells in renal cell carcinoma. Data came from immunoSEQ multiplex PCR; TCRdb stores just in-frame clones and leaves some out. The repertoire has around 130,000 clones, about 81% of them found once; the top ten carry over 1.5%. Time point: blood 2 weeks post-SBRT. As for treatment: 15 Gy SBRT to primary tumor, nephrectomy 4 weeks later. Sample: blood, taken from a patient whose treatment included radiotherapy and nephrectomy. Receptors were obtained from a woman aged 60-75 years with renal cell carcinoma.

CDR3 DNA sequence: TGTGCCAGCAGCTCCGTGGGGCGGGAAGAGACCCAGTACTTC. It encodes CASSSVGREETQYF. The chain joins TRBV13 to TRBJ2-5; the D call may be TRBD1 or TRBD2 (5 bases each). Germline-derived CDR1 and CDR2 are PRHDT and FYEKMQ (reference sequence). The CDR3 has 14 residues. V was trimmed by 4 bases and J by 3 bases, leaving 12 bases between them.

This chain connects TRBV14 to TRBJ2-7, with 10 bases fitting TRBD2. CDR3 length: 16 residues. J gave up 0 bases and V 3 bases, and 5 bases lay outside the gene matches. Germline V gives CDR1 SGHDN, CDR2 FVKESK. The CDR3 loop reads CASSHLTSGFSYEQYF. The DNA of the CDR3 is TGTGCCAGCAGCCATCTGACTAGCGGGTTCTCCTACGAGCAGTACTTC.

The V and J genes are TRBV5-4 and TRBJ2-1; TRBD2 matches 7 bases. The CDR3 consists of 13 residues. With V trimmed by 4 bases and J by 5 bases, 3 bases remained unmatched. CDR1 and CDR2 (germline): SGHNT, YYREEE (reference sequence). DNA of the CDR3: TGTGCCAGCAGCCCCGGACTAGACAATGAGCAGTTCTTC. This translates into CASSPGLDNEQFF.

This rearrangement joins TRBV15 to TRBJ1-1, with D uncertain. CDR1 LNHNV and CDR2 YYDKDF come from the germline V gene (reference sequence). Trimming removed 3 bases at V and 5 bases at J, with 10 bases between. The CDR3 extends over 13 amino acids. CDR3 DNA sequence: TGTGCCACCAGCAGTAAAATTAAAACTGAAGCTTTCTTT. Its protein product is CATSSKIKTEAFF.

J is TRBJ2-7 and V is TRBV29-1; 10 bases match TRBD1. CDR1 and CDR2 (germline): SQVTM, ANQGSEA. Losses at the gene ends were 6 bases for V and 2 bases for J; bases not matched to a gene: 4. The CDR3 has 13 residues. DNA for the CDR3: TGCAGCGTCCCAGGGACAGGGGCCTACGAGCAGTACTTC. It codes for CSVPGTGAYEQYF.